One and the same sample provided the 14 T cell receptor beta chains below, sequenced in a study of T cell responses to AZD1222 COVID-19 vaccine. Method: immunoSEQ multiplex PCR; TCRdb's copy keeps in-frame clones and lacks some. The sample lists 90,000 to 95,000 clones; approximately 91% were seen once. This specimen was peripheral blood, taken on day 0 of AZD1222 vaccination. These TCRs come from an adult in good health.

The chain combines TRBV29-1 with TRBJ2-1, with D perhaps matching TRBD1 or TRBD2 (5 bases each). This CDR3 is 12 amino acids long. V lost 7 bases and J lost 7, with 14 bases in between. Germline CDR1 and CDR2: SQVTM and ANQGSEA. CDR3 in DNA: TGCAGCGCCAGAGGGTACAGGAATGAGCAGTTCTTC. This encodes CSARGYRNEQFF.

The CDR3 coding sequence is TGTGCCAGCAGTCCTGACAGGGGAAGATTTTTCAGCAATCAGCCCCAGCATTTT. As protein: CASSPDRGRFFSNQPQHF. V gene TRBV28 combines with J gene TRBJ1-5; 8 bases fit TRBD1. With 5 bases clipped from V and 1 base from J, the junction kept 13 bases outside the gene matches. Germline V CDR1 and CDR2: MDHEN, SYDVKM. The CDR3 runs to 18 residues.

V usage is TRBV4-3 and J usage is TRBJ2-5; 10 bases agree with TRBD2. V dropped 2 bases and J dropped 3; count of bases not matched to a gene: 3. The CDR3 is 15 amino acids. Germline V gives CDR1 LGHNA, CDR2 YSLEER. The CDR3 sequence: CASSQLLAGKETQYF. CDR3 nucleotides: TGCGCCAGCAGCCAATTACTAGCGGGGAAAGAGACCCAGTACTTC.

The chain couples TRBV24-1 to TRBJ1-2, with D perhaps TRBD1 (6 bases). Per germline, CDR1 KGHDR and CDR2 SFDVKD. V was shortened by 4 bases and J by 3 bases, with 11 bases between the two germline ends. The CDR3 loop spans 14 amino acids. CDR3 region: CATSDTHRDYGYTF. The CDR3 nucleotides are TGTGCCACCAGTGACACACACAGGGACTATGGCTACACCTTC.

The CDR3: CASKDRNSPLHF. The CDR3 nucleotides are TGTGCCAGTAAAGACCGAAATTCACCCCTCCACTTT. V gene TRBV19 combines with J gene TRBJ1-6; no clear D gene. V was shortened by 7 bases and J by 7 bases, with 8 bases between the two germline ends. Germline CDR1 is LNHDA and CDR2 is SQIVND (reference sequence). The CDR3 runs 12 residues.

V and J are TRBV7-2 and TRBJ2-2, with a tentative D call TRBD1 (5 bases). CDR3 length: 15 residues. Germline lookup yields CDR1 SGHTA and CDR2 FQGNSA. The V and J ends lost 0 bases and 0 bases respectively, with 5 bases between them. The DNA for the CDR3 is TGTGCCAGCAGCTTAGCCAGGGCGAACACCGGGGAGCTGTTTTTT. As protein: CASSLARANTGELFF.

This clone has a single count. This chain uses TRBV7-2 with TRBJ2-5; 10 bases match TRBD1. CDR1 SGHTA and CDR2 FQGNSA come from the germline V gene. CDR3 length: 16 residues. V shed 3 bases and J 2 bases; nucleotides not matched to a gene: 6. CDR3 DNA sequence: TGTGCCAGCAGCTTTAGTGGGACAGGGGCTCAAGAGACCCAGTACTTC. Protein: CASSFSGTGAQETQYF. Based on the CDR3 plus reference TRBV7-2 and TRBJ2-5, the full variable domain is GAGVSQSPSNKVTEKGKDVELRCDPISGHTALYWYRQSLGQGLEFLIYFQGNSAPDKSGLPSDRFSAERTGGSVSTLTIQRTQQEDSAVYLCASSFSGTGAQETQYFGPGTRLLVL.

The genes are TRBV11-1 and TRBJ2-4, with D perhaps TRBD1 (6 bases). The CDR3 contains 16 residues. In germline, CDR1 is SGHAT, CDR2 FQDESV (reference sequence). The V and J ends lost 1 base and 3 bases respectively, with 13 bases between them. The CDR3 spells CASSLGTGSGKNIQYF. The CDR3 DNA follows: TGTGCCAGCAGCTTAGGTACAGGGTCGGGCAAAAACATTCAGTACTTC.

The V call is TRBV18, the J call TRBJ2-6; a possible D gene is TRBD1 (6 bases). V lost 6 bases and J 0 bases, leaving 9 bases between the germline ends. The CDR3 is made up of 15 amino acids. The germline V gene encodes CDR1 KGHSH and CDR2 LQKENI. CDR3 nucleotides: TGTGCCAGCTCGGAACAGGGCTCTGGGGCCAACGTCCTGACTTTC. Its translation: CASSEQGSGANVLTF.

This sequence joins TRBV7-8 and TRBJ2-1; D call uncertain. The CDR3 consists of 16 residues. The V end lost 5 bases, the J end lost 1 base, and 15 bases lay between the germline ends. Germline assignment: CDR1 SGHVS and CDR2 FQNEAQ. The CDR3 sequence: CASSHGGDWSYNEQFF. DNA of the CDR3: TGTGCCAGCAGCCATGGTGGCGATTGGTCCTACAATGAGCAGTTCTTC.

The genes are TRBV10-3 and TRBJ1-6; 9 bases map to TRBD1. The CDR3 loop spans 15 amino acids. Germline assignment: CDR1 ENHRY and CDR2 SYGVKD. V lost 6 bases to trimming and J lost 7 bases; unmatched junction nucleotides: 7. The CDR3 loop is CAIRDWTGENSPLHF. The CDR3 DNA reads TGTGCCATCAGGGATTGGACAGGGGAAAATTCACCCCTCCACTTT.

The chain joins TRBV6-5 to TRBJ2-7; 7 bases line up with TRBD1. V was pared by 6 bases and J by 3 bases, with 8 bases of the junction left unmatched. In germline, CDR1 is MNHEY, CDR2 SVGAGI. The CDR3 is 14 residues long. CDR3 in DNA: TGTGCCAGCAGAGCCGGGACAGCCCTCTACGAGCAGTACTTC. This translates into CASRAGTALYEQYF.

The chain joins TRBV9 to TRBJ2-3, with D maybe TRBD2 (7 bases). Trimming cost V 1 base and J 2 bases, with 14 bases left between them. CDR3 length equals 16 residues. In germline, CDR1 is SGDLS, CDR2 YYNGEE. The CDR3: CASSVFAGAPTDTQYF. The DNA for the CDR3 is TGTGCCAGCAGCGTATTTGCGGGGGCACCCACAGATACGCAGTATTTT. Complete variable domain (other parts from reference TRBV9 and TRBJ2-3): DSGVTQTPKHLITATGQRVTLRCSPRSGDLSVYWYQQSLDQGLQFLIQYYNGEERAKGNILERFSAQQFPDLHSELNLSSLELGDSALYFCASSVFAGAPTDTQYFGPGTRLTVL.

The chain carries TRBV4-3 and TRBJ1-2, with a weak D call TRBD1 (5 bases). Germline V gene sequence: CDR1 LGHNA, CDR2 YSLEER. The CDR3 sequence is 15 residues long. The V end lost 1 base, the J end lost 8 bases, and 17 bases lay between the germline ends. The CDR3, as DNA: TGCGCCAGCAGCCAAGCTCCTCAGGGCGTGGGAGGCTACACCTTC. This translates into CASSQAPQGVGGYTF.